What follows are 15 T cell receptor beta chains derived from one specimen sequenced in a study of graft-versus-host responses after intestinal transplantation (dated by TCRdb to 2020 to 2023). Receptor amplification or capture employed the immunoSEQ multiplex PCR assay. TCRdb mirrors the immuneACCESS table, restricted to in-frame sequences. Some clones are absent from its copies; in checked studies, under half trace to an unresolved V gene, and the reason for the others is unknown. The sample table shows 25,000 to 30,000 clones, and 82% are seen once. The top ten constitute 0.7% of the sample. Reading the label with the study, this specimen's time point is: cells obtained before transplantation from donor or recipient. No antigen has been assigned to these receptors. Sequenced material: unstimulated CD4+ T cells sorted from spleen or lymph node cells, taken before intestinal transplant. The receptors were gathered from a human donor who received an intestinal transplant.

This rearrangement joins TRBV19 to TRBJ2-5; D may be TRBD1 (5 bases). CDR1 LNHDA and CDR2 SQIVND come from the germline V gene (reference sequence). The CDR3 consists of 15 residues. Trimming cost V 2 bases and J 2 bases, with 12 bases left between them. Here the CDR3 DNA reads TGTGCCAGTAGTATAAAGGGGATGGGTCAAGAGACCCAGTACTTC. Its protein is CASSIKGMGQETQYF. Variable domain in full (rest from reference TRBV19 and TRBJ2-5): DGGITQSPKYLFRKEGQNVTLSCEQNLNHDAMYWYRQDPGQGLRLIYYSQIVNDFQKGDIAEGYSVSREKKESFPLTVTSAQKNPTAFYLCASSIKGMGQETQYFGPGTRLLVL.

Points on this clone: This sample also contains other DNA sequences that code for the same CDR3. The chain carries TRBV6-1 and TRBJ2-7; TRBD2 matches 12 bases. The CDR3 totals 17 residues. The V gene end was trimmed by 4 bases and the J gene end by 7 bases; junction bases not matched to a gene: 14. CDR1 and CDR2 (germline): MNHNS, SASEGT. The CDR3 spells CASSGKTSGGSPREQYF. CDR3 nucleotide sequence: TGTGCCAGCAGTGGAAAGACTAGCGGGGGATCCCCGCGGGAGCAGTACTTC.

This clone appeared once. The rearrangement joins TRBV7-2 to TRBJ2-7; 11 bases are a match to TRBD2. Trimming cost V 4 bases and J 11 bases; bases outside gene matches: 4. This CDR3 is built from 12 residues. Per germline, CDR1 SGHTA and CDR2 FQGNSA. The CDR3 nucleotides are TGTGCCAGCAGCTCATCTAGCGGGAGGAAGTACTTC. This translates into CASSSSSGRKYF.

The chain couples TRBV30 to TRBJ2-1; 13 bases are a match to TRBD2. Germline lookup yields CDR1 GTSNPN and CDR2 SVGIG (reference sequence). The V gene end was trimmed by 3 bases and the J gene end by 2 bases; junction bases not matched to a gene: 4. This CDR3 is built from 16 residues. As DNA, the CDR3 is TGTGCCTGGAGGGACACTAGCGGGAGGGCCTACAATGAGCAGTTCTTC. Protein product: CAWRDTSGRAYNEQFF.

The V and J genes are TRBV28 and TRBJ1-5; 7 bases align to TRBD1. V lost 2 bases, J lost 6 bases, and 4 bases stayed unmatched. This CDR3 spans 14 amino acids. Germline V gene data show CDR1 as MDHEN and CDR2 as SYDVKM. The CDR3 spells CASSLARGSQPQHF. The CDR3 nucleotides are TGTGCCAGCAGTTTAGCCAGGGGGAGTCAGCCCCAGCATTTT.

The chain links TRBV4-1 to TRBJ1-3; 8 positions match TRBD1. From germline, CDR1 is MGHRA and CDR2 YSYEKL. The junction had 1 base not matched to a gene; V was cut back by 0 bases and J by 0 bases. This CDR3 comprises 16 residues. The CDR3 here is CASSQEQGVSGNTIYF. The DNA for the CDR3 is TGCGCCAGCAGCCAAGAACAGGGGGTCTCTGGAAACACCATATATTTT.

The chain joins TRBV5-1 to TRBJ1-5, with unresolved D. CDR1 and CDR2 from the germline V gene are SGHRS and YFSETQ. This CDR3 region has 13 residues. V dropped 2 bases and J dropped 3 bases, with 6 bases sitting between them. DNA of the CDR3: TGCGCCAGCAGCTTTACTTACAATCAGCCCCAGCATTTT. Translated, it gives CASSFTYNQPQHF.

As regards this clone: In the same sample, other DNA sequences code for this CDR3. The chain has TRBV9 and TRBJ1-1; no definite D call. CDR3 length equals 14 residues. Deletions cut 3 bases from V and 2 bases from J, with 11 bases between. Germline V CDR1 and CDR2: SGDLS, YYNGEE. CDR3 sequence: CASSARVSNTEAFF. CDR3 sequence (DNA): TGTGCCAGCAGCGCCCGGGTTTCCAACACTGAAGCTTTCTTT.

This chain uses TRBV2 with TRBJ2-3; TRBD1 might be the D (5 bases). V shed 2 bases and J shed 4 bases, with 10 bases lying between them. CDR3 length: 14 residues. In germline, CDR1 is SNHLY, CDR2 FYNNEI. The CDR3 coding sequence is TGTGCCAGCAGTGAACAGGGTCTCGCAGATACGCAGTATTTT. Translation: CASSEQGLADTQYF.

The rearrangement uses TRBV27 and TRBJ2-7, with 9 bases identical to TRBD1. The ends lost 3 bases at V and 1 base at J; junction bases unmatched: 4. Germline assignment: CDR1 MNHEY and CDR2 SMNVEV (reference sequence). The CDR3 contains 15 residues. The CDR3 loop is CASSFRTGVSYEQYF. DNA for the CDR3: TGTGCCAGCAGTTTTCGGACAGGGGTATCCTACGAGCAGTACTTC.

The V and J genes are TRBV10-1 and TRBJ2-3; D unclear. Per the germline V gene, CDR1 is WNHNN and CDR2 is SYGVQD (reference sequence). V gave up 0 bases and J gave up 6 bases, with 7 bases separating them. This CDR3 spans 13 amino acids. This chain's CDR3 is CASSESLGDTQYF. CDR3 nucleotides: TGCGCCAGCAGTGAGTCCCTAGGGGATACGCAGTATTTT.

CDR3 residues: CASSEQGGGNTIYF. In nucleotides, the CDR3 is TGCGCCAGCAGTGAACAGGGAGGCGGAAACACCATATATTTT. The rearrangement joins TRBV10-2 to TRBJ1-3; D possibly corresponds to TRBD1 (6 bases). This CDR3 has 14 residues. Germline assignment: CDR1 WSHSY and CDR2 SAAADI. Trimming cost V 3 bases and J 4 bases, with 10 bases left between them.

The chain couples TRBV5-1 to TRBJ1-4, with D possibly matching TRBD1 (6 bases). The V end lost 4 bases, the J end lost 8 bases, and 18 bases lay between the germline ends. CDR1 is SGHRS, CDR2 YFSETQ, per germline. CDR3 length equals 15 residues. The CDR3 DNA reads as TGCGCCAGCAGCCCTACACAGGGTCTAAGGGAAAAACTGTTTTTT. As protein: CASSPTQGLREKLFF.

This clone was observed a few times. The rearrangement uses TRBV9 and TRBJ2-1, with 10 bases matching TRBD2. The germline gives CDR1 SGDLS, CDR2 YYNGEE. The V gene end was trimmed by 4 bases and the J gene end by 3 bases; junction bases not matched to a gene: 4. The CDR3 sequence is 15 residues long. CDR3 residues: CASSSKRGGYNEQFF. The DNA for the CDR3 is TGTGCCAGCAGCTCTAAGCGGGGGGGCTACAATGAGCAGTTCTTC.

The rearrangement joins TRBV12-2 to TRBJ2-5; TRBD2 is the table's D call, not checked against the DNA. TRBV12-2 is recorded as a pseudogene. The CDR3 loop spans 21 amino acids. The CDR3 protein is CASRLARTGRGGCTPQETQYF. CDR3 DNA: TGTGCAAGTCGCTTAGCGCGGACGGGCCGCGGGGGATGTACCCCGCAAGAGACCCAGTACTTC.